Listed below are T cell receptor beta chains from one sample, sequenced in a study of blood T cells in healthy people across ages. One entry per CDR3 protein results from TCRdb running MiXCR on the 5' RACE reads. The table has around 780,000 distinct CDR3 sequences, roughly three fifths seen once. The specimen sequenced was blood. The receptors here all came from a man aged 40-49 years in good health. CDR3s include the opening cysteine and the closing phenylalanine or tryptophan. D genes are given only for firm matches. Some rows have no size entry. The others give once, few or many, or a class for an expanded clone.

size,D,V,J,DNA,CDR3
few,TRBD1,TRBV29-1,TRBJ2-6,TGCAGCGCTATACTTTGGACAGGACCTCTCTCTGGGGCCAACGTCCTGACTTTC,CSAILWTGPLSGANVLTF
.,.,TRBV29-1,TRBJ2-7,TGCAGCGCCGGGCCCGGCTCCGAGCAGTACTTC,CSAGPGSEQYF
.,TRBD1,TRBV27,TRBJ1-2,TGTGCCAGCAGTTTATCCCCCGCGACAGGGAACTATGGCTACACCTTC,CASSLSPATGNYGYTF
.,.,TRBV5-1,TRBJ2-1,TGCGCCAGCAGCCTCCCAGGGCTTCGGGGCAATGAGCAGTTCTTC,CASSLPGLRGNEQFF
.,TRBD1,TRBV5-1,TRBJ2-3,TGCGCCAGCAGCTTGGGGCAGGGGGTGTCGACAGATACGCAGTATTTT,CASSLGQGVSTDTQYF
.,.,TRBV7-9,TRBJ1-1,TGTGCCAGCAGCTTAGCTTCGAGTGGGGTTGAAGCTTTCTTT,CASSLASSGVEAFF
few,.,TRBV2,TRBJ2-5,TGTGCCAGCAGTGGACTCACACTCGAGTACTTC,CASSGLTLEYF
.,.,TRBV7-3,TRBJ1-5,TGTGCCAGCAGCTCTAGGGTGGGGGAGTTGGGCAATCAGCCCCAGCATTTT,CASSSRVGELGNQPQHF
.,.,TRBV9,TRBJ2-7,TGTGCCAGCAATGTGGGAGCCGATCCCTACGAGCAGTACTTC,CASNVGADPYEQYF
.,.,TRBV29-1,TRBJ2-1,TGCAGCACATTCGGGTGGGGGAGCAATGAGCAGTTCTTC,CSTFGWGSNEQFF
.,TRBD2,TRBV7-9,TRBJ2-1,TGTGCCAGCCCCTCAACTAGCGACAGTTACAATGAGCAGTTCTTC,CASPSTSDSYNEQFF
few,.,TRBV10-3,TRBJ2-1,TGTGCCATCCGACAGGCGGACAATGAGCAGTTCTTC,CAIRQADNEQFF
few,TRBD2,TRBV20-1,TRBJ2-7,TGCAGTGCTGGGGGACTAGCGGACTACGAGCAGTACTTC,CSAGGLADYEQYF
many,TRBD1,TRBV3-1,TRBJ2-1,TGTGCCAGCAGCCGTAGCAGGGGGTCCTACAATGAGCAGTTCTTC,CASSRSRGSYNEQFF
.,.,TRBV21-1,TRBJ2-3,TGTGCCAGCAGCTGTTACAGGGTGGTATCTTGTGATACGCAGTATTTT,CASSCYRVVSCDTQYF